This TCR beta chain was obtained from a study of cytomegalovirus exposure and HLA in healthy donors (TCRdb year 2017). Study-level background: In an earlier analysis of roughly 500 of the donors, approximately 260 Gb of sequence data and 120 million or so unique TCR beta sequences from some 170 million T cells were reported. Roughly 300 gigabases of sequencing data and around 88 million unique TCR sequences made up an early release that covered several hundred HLA-typed donors. Of the 300 to 400 genotyped donors, around 81% fell in the genetic ancestry cluster associated with self-reported Caucasian donors. The study aimed to test whether signatures of past pathogen exposure could be identified by cataloging public T cell receptors. The T cell repertoires of under 750 subjects were profiled by immunosequencing and related to cytomegalovirus serostatus. A separate validation cohort of approximately 120 different subjects was used in addition to the approximately 700-subject first cohort. High-throughput TCR immunosequencing, statistical association of individual TCRs with disease status, and machine learning were combined to predict cytomegalovirus infection status. A later analysis re-analyzed previously published TCR beta repertoires from 666 donors and added high-resolution HLA genotyping to study TCR occurrence patterns. In the later analysis, no new phenotypic data were used to find candidate immune exposures; instead, reliance was placed on TCR beta sequences and their occurrence across donors. An earlier analysis of roughly 600 of the donors used high-throughput TCR beta sequencing to judge whether each TCR beta V gene segment behaved as functional or pseudogenic. Alongside the repertoire data, information on donor age, sex, ethnicity and CMV serostatus was compiled. Genome-wide SNP genotypes for about 65% of the 666 donors were used in a later genetic analysis, which treated that subset as a discovery cohort. Every discovery cohort repertoire had been produced on one sequencing platform. Class I and class II HLA loci were covered by the typing at four-digit resolution. Typing coverage varied by locus: roughly 629-640 donors for A, B, C, DRB1 and DQB1; roughly 510 for DQA1; about 600 for DPA1; under 490 for DPB1. Five DR-DQ haplotypes were handled as single units for association and clustering, since linkage in the cohort was strong. Among several hundred genotyped donors of the cohort, an average of roughly 230,000 unique TCR beta nucleotide sequences was sequenced per donor, of which roughly 17% were non-productive.

The cohort consisted of approximately 690 healthy bone marrow donors. Cohort members were all nominally healthy when sampled, although unrecorded immune exposures were likely present. The donor tested CMV seropositive, placing the donor among the 290 or so seropositive members of the cohort. Every donor gave a peripheral blood sample, and the peripheral blood mononuclear cells from that sample were used for TCR beta sequencing. The Qiagen DNeasy Blood Extraction Kit was used to extract genomic DNA from the blood cell samples. V is trimmed back by 1 base and J by 2 bases, and the junction contains 6 bases that no gene match accounts for. Looking up the germline V gene yields CDR1 MGHRA and CDR2 YSYEKL. From cysteine to phenylalanine, the CDR3 is 17 amino acids long. The sequence is cut down to CDR3 DNA, 51 bases in frame from base 1. Summary of the overall study and its limitations: In both the original and validation cohorts, the classifier was reported to diagnose cytomegalovirus status with high specificity and sensitivity. In a later analysis, the rate of TCR association differed among HLA loci, with DRB1 alleles having the most associated TCRs and HLA-C alleles having the fewest. Compared with the approximately 720-donor mean, donors in an Asian-associated ancestry cluster had fewer N-insertions in productive TCRs, according to a later genetic analysis. In a later analysis, HLA-associated TCR beta chains showed more clonal expansion and lower generation probabilities than non-associated chains that were equally common. Presence/absence analyses assumed roughly uniform sequencing depth across donors, an assumption that may not hold. Linkage disequilibrium might explain the correlated functional status among segregating V segments, but an unknown experimental factor could not be excluded. While some public TCRs were present in many individuals, most TCR sequences turned up only very rarely across donors. The study listed 164 TCR beta chains as associated with cytomegalovirus. For the cohort, immune exposure information was limited to CMV serostatus. This cohort had only TCR beta chains sequenced, and the lack of alpha or paired-chain data limited which features could be detected. Roughly 17 rarely observed V segments, including chromosome 9 orphons, were excluded from the earlier analysis of a few hundred of the donors because counts were too low. When HLA alleles, especially DR and DQ, strongly co-occurred, TCR associations were difficult to assign to individual alleles. Most CMV-associated TCR beta chains appeared to be HLA-restricted in a later analysis, and the HLA associations seemed to be driven largely by CMV exposure. A further reported finding was that TCR beta sequences accurately predicted the HLA-A and HLA-B alleles for most subjects in the first cohort. A group of highly shared sequence variants was considered likely to be a technical artifact of the sequencing pipeline. It was suggested by the authors that the approach could potentially be generalized to other disease states and immunological phenotypes. Some IMGT-functional V segments, including TRBV6-2 and TRBV6-3, could not be distinguished by the 87-base-pair reads and were therefore excluded. HLA typing was unavailable for some donors at each locus, so association tests used only the typed subset. In a later analysis, around 17,000 TCR beta sequences were associated with specific HLA alleles at a false discovery rate of 0.05. Broadly in line with IMGT annotations, most TCR beta V segments showed up in productive rearrangements about 90% or about 30% of the time in an earlier analysis of several hundred of the donors. Several of the top co-occurrence clusters appeared to be linked to parvovirus B19, influenza, CMV and Epstein-Barr virus, according to a later analysis. In vitro tests confirmed that a few of the cytomegalovirus-associated TCR beta chains recognize cytomegalovirus antigens. V-gene and J-gene trimming of TCR beta chains was associated with a missense DCLRE1C variant in a later genetic analysis, and the association was replicated in an independent cohort.

Libraries came from the immunoSEQ multiplex PCR assay. The multiplex PCR relied on a mix of 60 forward primers for TCR Vbeta segments and 13 reverse primers for TCR Jbeta segments. The CDR3 region of rearranged TCR beta genes was amplified from genomic DNA by a multiplex PCR assay. Amplified TCR beta libraries were sequenced as 87-base-pair reads on the Illumina HiSeq System. The authors' pipeline ran thus. A later analysis tallied roughly 76 million unique TCR beta chains across the 550 to 850 repertoires, and approximately 11 million of those chains were shared by two or more donors. To remove PCR and sequencing errors, raw reads were error-corrected and collapsed into unique sequences using a nearest-neighbor algorithm that merged closely related sequences. Alignment of CDR3 sequences to IMGT reference sequences was used to assign V, D and J gene segments. Each retained sequence needed at least a six-nucleotide match to both a V gene segment and a J gene segment. Rearrangements were called productive when the CDR3 lacked stop codons and stayed in frame with V and J; all others were non-productive. CDR3 was defined by IMGT convention, running from the second conserved V-encoded cysteine to the conserved J-encoded phenylalanine. The earlier analysis of 450 to 750 of the donors excluded any sequence lacking an unambiguous match to a single V gene segment. In an earlier analysis of 587 of the donors, V segments were called functional above 56.7% productive rearrangements and were called segregating when the between-donor standard deviation exceeded 5%. A statistical classification framework was developed to diagnose cytomegalovirus status using the catalog of TCR beta chain sequences. A later analysis assigned V and J genes by comparing TCR nucleotide sequences with IMGT/GENE-DB human TR gene sequences. The TCRdist pipeline was used in a later analysis to assign CDR3 sequences and most-parsimonious VDJ recombination scenarios. In a later analysis, each TCR beta chain was defined by its CDR3 amino acid sequence together with its V-gene family, and reads without a unique V-gene family were excluded. A later analysis removed 550 to 650 highly shared, low-generation-probability nucleotide sequences to deal with suspected cross-contamination and a sequencing artifact. In a later analysis, a clonal expansion index was calculated for each public chain from normalized within-repertoire ranks of inferred template counts. A later analysis computed generation probabilities with a VDJ recombination model fitted to out-of-frame rearrangements, and checked the results against IGoR. Hypergeometric tests were used in a later analysis to score TCR-TCR, TCR-HLA and TCR-CMV co-occurrence, with a repertoire-size bias correction applied to the TCR pairs. A later analysis estimated false discovery rates by permuting HLA or CMV assignments 20 times. In a later analysis, co-occurring TCRs were grouped with DBSCAN, and TCRdist sequence similarity was added when clustering was performed within HLA-allele-positive subsets. Co-occurrence clustering excluded repertoires with fewer than 30,000 or more than 120,000 public chains, plus five with anomalous nucleotide sharing. Drawn from immuneACCESS, this table holds only the in-frame rearrangements with V and J called that TCRdb kept. Clones are partly lost; checked studies trace under half to an unresolved V gene and leave the rest unexplained. That table furnishes V, J and clone size, whereas the DNA furnished D and trimming. In all, the sample holds roughly 200,000 clones, and around 80% of those were seen once. The ten top clones hold 3.5% to 5% of the sample.

A note on this clone: Its recognized antigen is unknown. No qualities accompany the bases; no much larger clone lies one base away.

Sequencing input: PBMCs. Recombination joined TRBV4-1 with TRBJ2-2, and TRBD2 aligns with 8 junction nucleotides. The TCR comes from a woman in her thirties in good health and CMV-seropositive. The sequence in DNA is TGCGCCAGCAGCCAAGTTTTCAGGACTAGCAACACCGGGGAGCTGTTTTTT. Its protein is CASSQVFRTSNTGELFF.